These T cell receptor beta chains were read from a single sample in a study of blood T cell repertoires in COVID-19. TCRdb's copy holds only in-frame clones and misses some; the assay was immunoSEQ multiplex PCR. The sample contains 70,000 or so clones, around 85% of which appear only once. Sequenced: peripheral blood. The receptors here all came from a woman aged 80 or over with active or convalescent COVID-19. Each CDR3 is given with its conserved first and last residue. The D gene is left open where the match is weak. The size entry is marked missing in some rows and otherwise reads once, few, many or a size class.

j_gene	abundance	v_gene	d_gene	CDR3nt	CDR3aa
TRBJ1-1	.	TRBV7-8	.	TGTGCCAGCAAACCCCAAGCCGAGTCCACTGAAGCTTTCTTT	CASKPQAESTEAFF
TRBJ1-2	.	TRBV7-3	.	TGTGCCAGCAGCGGACCGACAGACTATGGCTACACCTTC	CASSGPTDYGYTF
TRBJ2-6	.	TRBV6-2/TRBV6-3	TRBD2	TGTGCCAGCAGTGATACTAGCGGGGGAGTCTCTGGGGCCAACGTCCTGACTTTC	CASSDTSGGVSGANVLTF
TRBJ2-5	.	TRBV3-1/TRBV3-2	.	TGTACCAGCAGCCAGGTCAGGGAACACCAAGAGACCCAGTACTTC	CTSSQVREHQETQYF
TRBJ2-1	.	TRBV3-1/TRBV3-2	.	TGTGCCAGCAGCCTCATTGCGGCGCCTGAGCAGTTCTTC	CASSLIAAPEQFF
TRBJ2-5	once	TRBV7-8	.	TGTGCCAGCAGCGAAGAGGCACGGGGGTGGGAGACCCAGTACTTC	CASSEEARGWETQYF
TRBJ1-4	.	TRBV11-2	.	TGCGCCAGCAGCCTCTTGGTAGCAACTAATGAAAAACTGTTTTTT	CASSLLVATNEKLFF
TRBJ2-1	.	TRBV28	.	TGTGCCAGCAGTTTGACCACAGGGATCCATGAGCAGTTCTTC	CASSLTTGIHEQFF
TRBJ2-5	.	TRBV14	TRBD2	TGTGCCAGCAGCCAAGGAGCGGGGGAGACCCAGTACTTC	CASSQGAGETQYF
TRBJ2-1	.	TRBV7-9	TRBD1	TGTGCCAGCAGCTTAGACAGGGGGCCATACAATGAGCAGTTCTTC	CASSLDRGPYNEQFF
TRBJ2-2	.	TRBV5-8	.	TGTGCCAGCAGCCTACTTACAGCGAACACCGGGGAGCTGTTTTTT	CASSLLTANTGELFF
TRBJ1-3	.	TRBV28	TRBD1	TGTGCCAGCAGCCGGACAGGCTCTGGAAACACCATATATTTT	CASSRTGSGNTIYF
TRBJ2-7	.	TRBV29-1	.	TGCAGCGTGGGGGTCGCGGGGTCCTACGAGCAGTACTTC	CSVGVAGSYEQYF
TRBJ2-7	once	TRBV5-6	.	TGTGCCAGCAGCTTGGACGGGGAGCACTACGAGCAGTACTTC	CASSLDGEHYEQYF
TRBJ1-2	.	TRBV20-1	TRBD1	TGCAGTCTGGGACAGCCTCGTCACTACACCTTC	CSLGQPRHYTF
TRBJ1-1	.	TRBV6-5	.	TGTGCCAGCAGTACAGACAGGACTGAAGCTTTCTTT	CASSTDRTEAFF
TRBJ1-1	.	TRBV4-3	TRBD1	TGCGCCAGCAGCCTATACCCGTCCGGACAGGGCAACACTGAAGCTTTCTTT	CASSLYPSGQGNTEAFF
TRBJ2-1	.	TRBV6-2/TRBV6-3	.	TGTGCCAGCAGTTACAACAGGGTTCTGTTCTTC	CASSYNRVLFF
TRBJ2-1	.	TRBV5-4	.	TGTGCCAGCAGCGAGCAATATGAGCAGTTCTTC	CASSEQYEQFF
TRBJ2-7	.	TRBV27	TRBD1	TGTGCCAGCAGTGCCCCGGGACAGGGTGTCTACGAGCAGTACTTC	CASSAPGQGVYEQYF
TRBJ1-5	.	TRBV18	.	TGTGCCAGCTCACCCAGAGAGGGACTGGGGAGCAATCAGCCCCAGCATTTT	CASSPREGLGSNQPQHF
TRBJ1-5	.	TRBV29-1	.	TGCAGCGTTCGTACAGCTGATCAGCCCCAGCATTTT	CSVRTADQPQHF
TRBJ1-6	once	TRBV19	.	TGTGCCAGTAGTATATTCGGTAGTTCACCCCTCCACTTT	CASSIFGSSPLHF
TRBJ1-3	.	TRBV24-1	TRBD1	TGTGCCACCAGTGAGGGACGGGACAGGGGGCGCCGGGCTGGAAACACCATATATTTT	CATSEGRDRGRRAGNTIYF
TRBJ1-1	once	TRBV5-6	.	TGTGCCAGCAGCTTTGGGCCGCGGGCTGAAGCTTTCTTT	CASSFGPRAEAFF
TRBJ2-7	.	TRBV18	TRBD1	TGTGCCAGCTCAGGAGGACAGGGACGGTCACGAGGCTACGAGCAGTACTTC	CASSGGQGRSRGYEQYF
TRBJ2-4	.	TRBV9	.	TGTGCCAGCAGCCCCAGTAGCCAAGCCAAAAACATTCAGTACTTC	CASSPSSQAKNIQYF
TRBJ1-5	.	TRBV19	TRBD1	TGTGCCAGCGATGCGGGACAGGGTTCCAATCAGCCCCAGCATTTT	CASDAGQGSNQPQHF
TRBJ1-1	.	TRBV7-9	TRBD1	TGTGCCAGCAGCACACTACAGGGGTTGTACACTGAAGCTTTCTTT	CASSTLQGLYTEAFF
TRBJ2-5	.	TRBV5-6	TRBD1	TGTGCCAGCAGCCCGGACAGGGGGCGGACCCAGTACTTC	CASSPDRGRTQYF
TRBJ2-3	once	TRBV7-2	.	TGTGCCAGCAGCTTAGATGCTAGCCCGGATACGCAGTATTTT	CASSLDASPDTQYF
TRBJ1-2	.	TRBV19	.	TGTGCCAGTAGTATTCACCGGCTTGGGGGGTTCCGCCCAGCGTCGCATGGCTACACCTTC	CASSIHRLGGFRPASHGYTF
TRBJ1-6	.	TRBV5-5	.	TGTGCCAGCACCGGGGGGGAGGGGCCCCCGACTTCACCCCTCCACTTT	CASTGGEGPPTSPLHF
TRBJ1-5	few	TRBV6-6	.	TGTGCCAGCAGTGGGTTCCGGGGGAATCTTGATCAGCCCCAGCATTTT	CASSGFRGNLDQPQHF
TRBJ1-2	.	TRBV28	TRBD1	TGTGCCAGCAGTACAACCGCTGGGACAGACTATGGCTACACCTTC	CASSTTAGTDYGYTF
TRBJ2-1	.	TRBV4-3	TRBD2	TGCGCCAGCAGCCAAGATGGGGTTAGCGGGGGGGTCAGGTACAATGAGCAGTTCTTC	CASSQDGVSGGVRYNEQFF
TRBJ1-1	once	TRBV6-5	.	TGTGCCAGCCACGTGTCAGGGGTCAGGACGGCTTTCTTT	CASHVSGVRTAFF
TRBJ1-4	.	TRBV5-1	.	TGCGCCAGCAGCTTGGCCGTATCTTCTAATGAAAAACTGTTTTTT	CASSLAVSSNEKLFF
TRBJ2-3	.	TRBV11-2	TRBD2	TGTGCCAGCAGCTTAGTAGGCGGGGGGCCCACAGATACGCAGTATTTT	CASSLVGGGPTDTQYF
TRBJ1-1	.	TRBV15	.	TGTGCCACCAGCAGCCTTTCCGGCACTGAAGCTTTCTTT	CATSSLSGTEAFF
TRBJ2-1	.	TRBV7-2	.	TGTGCCAGCAGCCCAGGGCGAGAGTACAATGAGCAGTTCTTC	CASSPGREYNEQFF
TRBJ1-1	.	TRBV11-2	.	TGTGCCAGCAGCCGCACTTATGAAGCTTTCTTT	CASSRTYEAFF
TRBJ2-7	.	TRBV11-2	.	TGTGCCAGCAGCTTAGGGGCGGGCAGAGGCTACGAGCAGTACTTC	CASSLGAGRGYEQYF
TRBJ2-7	.	TRBV20-1	.	TGCAGTGCGACGAGGGTGGACGAGCAGTACTTC	CSATRVDEQYF
TRBJ1-4	.	TRBV7-9	.	TGTGCCAGCAGCTTAGGAGGGTCTAATGAAAAACTGTTTTTT	CASSLGGSNEKLFF
TRBJ2-7	once	TRBV5-1	TRBD1	TGCGCCAGCAGCTCAGGGGGCCTCGCCTACGAGCAGTACTTC	CASSSGGLAYEQYF
TRBJ2-1	.	TRBV28	.	TGTGCCAGCAGCTATGGTTCCTACAATGAGCAGTTCTTC	CASSYGSYNEQFF
TRBJ1-5	.	TRBV5-1	.	TGCGCCAGCAGCCTACTAGGGGGAATTCAGCCCCAGCATTTT	CASSLLGGIQPQHF
TRBJ2-7	.	TRBV3-1/TRBV3-2	.	TGTGCCAGCAGCCAAGAGAGGGCAGTGCAGTACTTC	CASSQERAVQYF
TRBJ2-7	.	TRBV7-9	.	TGTGCCAGCAGCTCGACAGGTTACGAGCAGTACTTC	CASSSTGYEQYF